These 18 T cell receptor beta chains originate from one sample sequenced in a study of blood T cell repertoires in COVID-19. Sequencing used immunoSEQ multiplex PCR; TCRdb keeps in-frame clones, though not all of them. The table records tens of thousands of clones, around nine tenths of them present only once. The sequenced sample was peripheral blood. The source is a human donor in a cohort sampled during active COVID-19.

The chain carries TRBV7-9 and TRBJ1-3; 8 nucleotides align to TRBD1. Germline V lookup: CDR1 SEHNR, CDR2 FQNEAQ (reference sequence). The CDR3 extends over 17 amino acids. V was clipped by 3 bases and J by 8 bases; unmatched bases: 15. The CDR3 spells CASSFPSDARGRDTIYF. CDR3 bases: TGTGCCAGCAGCTTCCCGTCCGACGCCAGGGGGCGGGACACCATATATTTT.

CDR3 DNA sequence: TGCGCCAGCAGCTTCCTCGGGACTGAAGCTTTCTTT. It yields the protein CASSFLGTEAFF. The J gene is TRBJ1-1, the V gene TRBV5-1; D not certain. Germline CDR1 is SGHRS and CDR2 is YFSETQ. V lost 2 bases, J lost 5 bases, and 7 bases lay in between. This CDR3 comprises 12 residues.

The V gene is TRBV6-5, the J gene TRBJ2-7, with 9 nucleotides matching TRBD1. Germline loops: CDR1 MNHEY, CDR2 SVGAGI. V was pared by 2 bases and J by 2 bases, with 4 bases of the junction left unmatched. The CDR3 totals 15 residues. The CDR3 DNA sequence: TGTGCCAGCAGTTACGTTGGGACAGGGACCTACGAGCAGTACTTC. It specifies CASSYVGTGTYEQYF.

The rearrangement joins TRBV7-3 to TRBJ2-7, with D perhaps TRBD1 (6 bases). Germline V lookup: CDR1 SGHTA, CDR2 FQGTGA. V was trimmed by 2 bases and J by 6 bases, leaving 11 bases between them. The CDR3 loop spans 13 amino acids. As DNA, the CDR3 is TGTGCCAGCAGCTTAGGGGGCCTGGGCGAGCAGTACTTC. Its protein is CASSLGGLGEQYF.

The chain uses TRBV5-6 and TRBJ2-7; possible D gene TRBD1, 5 bases. The CDR3 has 15 amino acids. V was pared by 0 bases and J by 3 bases, with 13 bases between. Germline CDR1 is SGHDT and CDR2 is YYEEEE. The CDR3 region is CASSLGADIFYEQYF. DNA for the CDR3: TGTGCCAGCAGCTTGGGGGCGGACATTTTCTACGAGCAGTACTTC.

This chain links TRBV19 with TRBJ1-5; TRBD1 agrees at 7 bases. Trimming at V came to 4 bases and at J to 5 bases, leaving 11 bases not matched to a gene. CDR1 is LNHDA and CDR2 is SQIVND in the germline V gene (reference sequence). The CDR3 extends over 16 amino acids. The CDR3: CASSTRDSLGDQPQHF. Written as DNA, the CDR3 is TGTGCCAGTAGTACAAGGGACAGTCTTGGCGATCAGCCCCAGCATTTT.

This chain joins TRBV4-1 and TRBJ2-1; 13 bases agree with TRBD2. The V segment lost 5 bases and the J segment 7 bases; nucleotides outside the gene matches: 5. This CDR3 contains 15 residues. The germline V gene encodes CDR1 MGHRA and CDR2 YSYEKL. The chain's CDR3 is CASSLRLAGGNEQFF. The CDR3, as DNA: TGCGCCAGCAGCTTAAGACTAGCGGGGGGAAATGAGCAGTTCTTC.

The chain joins TRBV11-2 to TRBJ1-1; 8 positions match TRBD1. The length of the CDR3 is 15 residues. Trimming removed 11 bases from V and 0 bases from J; junction bases left unmatched: 11. CDR1 and CDR2 from the germline V gene are SGHAT and FQNNGV. Written as DNA, the CDR3 is TGTGCCTCTGGACAGGGACGGAATCTGAACACTGAAGCTTTCTTT. This encodes CASGQGRNLNTEAFF.

The CDR3 coding sequence is TGTGCCACCAGTGACCCGACAGGGCCCACTGAAGCTTTCTTT. This sequence encodes CATSDPTGPTEAFF. This chain uses TRBV24-1 with TRBJ1-1, with TRBD1 identical over 7 bases. CDR3 length: 14 residues. Germline trimming cut 4 bases from V and 4 bases from J; bases unmatched to any gene: 5. Germline assignment: CDR1 KGHDR and CDR2 SFDVKD.

The rearrangement uses TRBV11-2 and TRBJ1-4; D gene uncertain. Germline assignment: CDR1 SGHAT and CDR2 FQNNGV. The CDR3 spans 15 residues. Trimming removed 4 bases at V and 0 bases at J, with 9 bases between. The CDR3 DNA reads as TGTGCCAGCAGCTACGACTTTGCAACTAATGAAAAACTGTTTTTT. Residues: CASSYDFATNEKLFF.

The chain employs TRBV11-2 and TRBJ2-3; 7 bases agree with TRBD2. CDR1 is SGHAT, CDR2 FQNNGV, per germline. V shed 4 bases, J shed 2 bases, and the junction held 9 bases outside the gene matches. CDR3 length: 16 residues. The CDR3 DNA is TGTGCCAGCAGCTCTTCTGGGAGGGTCCACACAGATACGCAGTATTTT. The encoded protein is CASSSSGRVHTDTQYF.

V and J are TRBV4-2 and TRBJ2-7, with TRBD1 identical over 10 bases. This CDR3 comprises 15 residues. V lost 1 base, J lost 4 bases, and 4 bases stayed unmatched. From germline, CDR1 is LGHNA and CDR2 YNFKEQ. The DNA of the CDR3 is TGTGCCAGCAGCCAAGTGGACAGGGGGTCATACGAGCAGTACTTC. It yields the protein CASSQVDRGSYEQYF.

The chain has TRBV21-1 and TRBJ2-7; TRBD2 reflects the table's D call only, with no check against the DNA. TRBV21-1 is a known pseudogene. The CDR3 sequence is 18 residues long. CDR3 coding DNA: TGTGCCAGCAGCAAAGAATCCCTAGCGGGGGGTACGTCCTACGAGCAGTACTTC. This sequence encodes CASSKESLAGGTSYEQYF.

The chain recombines TRBV30 with TRBJ1-1; TRBD1 is a possible D gene (5 bases). This CDR3 region has 14 residues. Germline loops: CDR1 GTSNPN, CDR2 SVGIG (reference sequence). V lost 6 bases, J lost 1 base, and 15 bases lay in between. CDR3 coding DNA: TGTGCCTGCACTTTAGGGGCCTCGAACACTGAAGCTTTCTTT. Translated, it gives CACTLGASNTEAFF. The complete variable domain, with remaining parts taken from reference TRBV30 and TRBJ1-1, reads SQTIHQWPATLVQPVGSPLSLECTVEGTSNPNLYWYRQAAGRGLQLLFYSVGIGQISSEVPQNLSASRPQDRQFILSSKKLLLSDSGFYLCACTLGASNTEAFFGQGTRLTVV.

J is TRBJ2-7 and V is TRBV5-1; D may be TRBD2 (7 bases). V was shortened by 0 bases and J by 4 bases, with 17 bases between the two germline ends. The CDR3 loop spans 16 amino acids. Germline values: CDR1 SGHRS, CDR2 YFSETQ. The CDR3 nucleotides read TGCGCCAGCAGCTTGGATCCGTGGGGGGGCCGTTACGAGCAGTACTTC. Protein: CASSLDPWGGRYEQYF. Full variable domain (remainder filled in from reference TRBV5-1 and TRBJ2-7): KAGVTQTPRYLIKTRGQQVTLSCSPISGHRSVSWYQQTPGQGLQFLFEYFSETQRNKGNFPGRFSGRQFSNSRSEMNVSTLELGDSALYLCASSLDPWGGRYEQYFGPGTRLTVT.

V and J are TRBV7-8 and TRBJ1-1; D unresolved. The CDR3 covers 12 residues. Trimming cost V 6 bases and J 8 bases, with 13 bases left between them. CDR1 and CDR2 (germline): SGHVS, FQNEAQ. The CDR3 sequence is CASSPGSPEAFF. The CDR3 DNA follows: TGTGCCAGCAGTCCGGGGAGCCCCGAAGCTTTCTTT.

CDR3 sequence (DNA): TGTGCCAGCAGCCCAACAGGGAACTATGGCTACACCTTC. It encodes CASSPTGNYGYTF. The V and J genes are TRBV27 and TRBJ1-2; D is possibly TRBD1 (6 bases). The V gene's germline CDR1 is MNHEY and CDR2 SMNVEV (reference sequence). The germline V and J ends were trimmed by 6 bases and 2 bases, with 10 bases remaining between them. CDR3 length: 13 amino acids.

The genes are TRBV25-1 and TRBJ1-2; the D is unclear. CDR3 size: 13 residues. In germline, CDR1 is MGHDK, CDR2 SYGVNS. V was cut by 2 bases and J by 5 bases, with 9 bases left in between. This chain's CDR3 is CASSEGLQYGYTF. Written as DNA, the CDR3 is TGTGCCAGCAGTGAAGGCCTGCAGTATGGCTACACCTTC.